The 32 T cell receptor beta chains in this list originate from one sample, sequenced in a study of shared clonotypes between healthy human individuals. Here immunoSEQ multiplex PCR was the method, and the copy in TCRdb shows in-frame clones only, minus some. This sample has under 600,000 clones, with 95% to 98% found just once. Naivety among CD8 cells was defined by CD45RO negativity and positive CCR7 selection, thereby excluding terminally differentiated effector memory CD45RA+ cells. Material for sequencing was naive CD8+ T cells sorted from blood. The receptors derive from a young man in good health.

The V and J genes are TRBV7-9 and TRBJ2-1, with a weak D call TRBD2 (6 bases). CDR1 is SEHNR, CDR2 FQNEAQ, per germline (reference sequence). The CDR3 spans 15 residues. The germline V and J ends were trimmed by 5 bases and 5 bases, with 16 bases remaining between them. CDR3 DNA sequence: TGTGCCAGCAGCCAAGGGACTTTGAATAACAATGAGCAGTTCTTC. Protein product: CASSQGTLNNNEQFF.

The CDR3 region is CASSAGGIPEAFF. The CDR3 coding sequence is TGTGCCAGCAGCGCCGGTGGTATTCCTGAAGCTTTCTTT. J is TRBJ1-1 and V is TRBV9, with no clear D. V was shortened by 3 bases and J by 6 bases, with 12 bases between the two germline ends. The germline CDR1 and CDR2 sequences are SGDLS and YYNGEE. CDR3 size: 13 residues.

The genes are TRBV7-9 and TRBJ2-3; D is unclear. Germline V gene data show CDR1 as SEHNR and CDR2 as FQNEAQ (reference sequence). The CDR3 consists of 12 residues. Trimming shortened V by 4 bases and J by 6 bases, and 8 bases separated the two germline ends. DNA of the CDR3: TGTGCCAGCAGCTCCTTCGATGATACGCAGTATTTT. This encodes CASSSFDDTQYF.

This chain joins TRBV5-1 and TRBJ2-6; perhaps TRBD1 as D (5 bases). Germline lookup yields CDR1 SGHRS and CDR2 YFSETQ. This CDR3 spans 16 amino acids. V was cut by 3 bases and J by 1 base, with 11 bases left in between. The CDR3, as DNA: TGCGCCAGCAGCTGGAAAAACAGGTCTGGGGCCAACGTCCTGACTTTC. Its translation: CASSWKNRSGANVLTF. Using reference TRBV5-1 and TRBJ2-6 for the parts outside the CDR3, the full variable domain is KAGVTQTPRYLIKTRGQQVTLSCSPISGHRSVSWYQQTPGQGLQFLFEYFSETQRNKGNFPGRFSGRQFSNSRSEMNVSTLELGDSALYLCASSWKNRSGANVLTFGAGSRLTVL.

The chain is built from TRBV2 and TRBJ2-1; D is perhaps TRBD1 (5 bases). V was shortened by 0 bases and J by 1 base, with 13 bases between the two germline ends. CDR3 length: 17 residues. CDR1 is SNHLY, CDR2 FYNNEI, per germline. The CDR3 bases are TGTGCCAGCAGTGAAGCCGTAGATAGGGGTTCCTACAATGAGCAGTTCTTC. It specifies CASSEAVDRGSYNEQFF.

The rearrangement links TRBV4-1 to TRBJ2-2; 7 positions match TRBD2. The V gene's germline CDR1 is MGHRA and CDR2 YSYEKL. The J segment lost 8 bases and the V segment lost 4 bases, leaving 7 bases of the junction unmatched. The CDR3 runs 14 residues. The CDR3 protein is CASSLRLATGELFF. CDR3 nucleotides: TGCGCCAGCAGCCTTCGACTAGCAACTGGGGAGCTGTTTTTT.

This chain uses TRBV7-2 with TRBJ1-1; weak D call: TRBD1 (5 bases). Germline values: CDR1 SGHTA, CDR2 FQGNSA. This CDR3 region has 14 residues. V dropped 1 base and J dropped 1 base, with 7 bases sitting between them. CDR3 bases: TGTGCCAGCAGCTTAGGGGGCCCGAACACTGAAGCTTTCTTT. Translated, it gives CASSLGGPNTEAFF.

For this clone: The same CDR3 can be traced to other DNA sequences in this sample. The chain joins TRBV9 to TRBJ2-7; 8 nucleotides line up with TRBD2. The length of the CDR3 is 15 residues. The germline CDR1 and CDR2 sequences are SGDLS and YYNGEE. Trimming removed 0 bases from V and 0 bases from J; junction bases left unmatched: 2. The CDR3 is CASSVGGTSSYEQYF. CDR3 in DNA: TGTGCCAGCAGCGTAGGCGGGACTAGCTCCTACGAGCAGTACTTC.

V gene TRBV11-2 combines with J gene TRBJ2-5; D gene ambiguous. The germline V gene has CDR1 SGHAT and CDR2 FQNNGV. The CDR3 consists of 12 residues. V was shortened by 0 bases and J by 5 bases, with 4 bases between the two germline ends. The CDR3 loop reads CASSLDAETQYF. DNA for the CDR3: TGTGCCAGCAGCTTAGATGCTGAGACCCAGTACTTC.

Here the CDR3 reads CASSQDAQRGNTEAFF. CDR3 coding DNA: TGTGCCAGCAGCCAAGATGCGCAGAGGGGGAACACTGAAGCTTTCTTT. The chain links TRBV14 to TRBJ1-1; possibly TRBD1 for D (5 bases). This CDR3 contains 16 residues. Germline V gene data show CDR1 as SGHDN and CDR2 as FVKESK. V lost 0 bases to trimming and J lost 1 base, with 12 bases between them.

The chain joins TRBV27 to TRBJ1-4; D not certain. Trimming stripped 4 bases from V and 0 bases from J, with 6 bases between. CDR1 and CDR2 from the germline V gene are MNHEY and SMNVEV (reference sequence). The CDR3 contains 14 residues. The CDR3 here is CASSSIATNEKLFF. The CDR3, as DNA: TGTGCCAGCAGTTCGATTGCAACTAATGAAAAACTGTTTTTT.

This chain connects TRBV11-2 to TRBJ2-7; D possibly corresponds to TRBD1 (6 bases). V shed 3 bases and J shed 5 bases, with 11 bases lying between them. CDR1 is SGHAT and CDR2 is FQNNGV in the germline V gene. The CDR3 totals 13 residues. CDR3 in amino acids: CASSFQQGDEQYF. The CDR3 nucleotides are TGTGCCAGCAGCTTTCAACAGGGCGACGAGCAGTACTTC.

This clone was observed a handful of times. The CDR3 DNA is TGTGCCAGCAGCCAAGTAGAGGCAGGGTATGCTAAGCCCCAGCATTTT. It translates to CASSQVEAGYAKPQHF. This chain links TRBV14 with TRBJ1-5, with a tentative D call TRBD1 (5 bases). This CDR3 has 16 amino acids. Germline lookup yields CDR1 SGHDN and CDR2 FVKESK. V was clipped by 1 base and J by 8 bases, with 18 bases between them.

This rearrangement joins TRBV9 to TRBJ2-1, with unresolved D. The germline V gene has CDR1 SGDLS and CDR2 YYNGEE. V shed 0 bases and J shed 1 base, with 11 bases lying between them. The CDR3 is 16 residues long. The CDR3 region has the DNA TGTGCCAGCAGCGTAGGTGGCCAACCATCCTACAATGAGCAGTTCTTC. As protein: CASSVGGQPSYNEQFF. Full variable domain (outside the CDR3, taken from reference TRBV9 and TRBJ2-1): DSGVTQTPKHLITATGQRVTLRCSPRSGDLSVYWYQQSLDQGLQFLIQYYNGEERAKGNILERFSAQQFPDLHSELNLSSLELGDSALYFCASSVGGQPSYNEQFFGPGTRLTVL.

The J gene is TRBJ2-7, the V gene TRBV19, with D perhaps assigned TRBD1 or TRBD2 (5 bases each). The CDR3 sequence is 15 residues long. Between the trimmed V and J ends, which lost 4 bases and 5 bases, there was a span of 18 bases. Germline CDR1 reads LNHDA; CDR2 reads SQIVND (reference sequence). The CDR3 protein is CASSTSWGFRNEQYF. The CDR3, as DNA: TGTGCCAGTAGTACATCGTGGGGGTTTCGTAACGAGCAGTACTTC.

The rearrangement links TRBV4-1 to TRBJ2-5, with D possibly called TRBD1 or TRBD2 (6 bases each). The CDR3 is 15 amino acids. V was shortened by 0 bases and J by 4 bases, with 12 bases between the two germline ends. Germline CDR1 and CDR2: MGHRA and YSYEKL. This CDR3 is CASSQDHGGTETQYF. In DNA, the CDR3 is TGCGCCAGCAGCCAAGATCACGGGGGCACAGAGACCCAGTACTTC.

V is TRBV6-6 and J is TRBJ2-5; weak D call: TRBD2 (5 bases). V was trimmed by 2 bases and J by 1 base, leaving 14 bases between them. Germline CDR1 reads MNHNY; CDR2 reads SVGAGI (reference sequence). The CDR3 spans 16 residues. The CDR3 DNA reads as TGTGCCAGCAGTTACAGAGCACCGGGGTTCCAAGAGACCCAGTACTTC. It codes for CASSYRAPGFQETQYF.

This chain links TRBV28 with TRBJ1-2; D gene uncertain. CDR1 is MDHEN and CDR2 is SYDVKM in the germline V gene. Between the trimmed V and J ends, which lost 3 bases and 6 bases, there was a span of 8 bases. This CDR3 is 12 amino acids long. The CDR3 protein is CASSLPGHGYTF. CDR3 nucleotide sequence: TGTGCCAGCAGTTTGCCAGGACATGGCTACACCTTC.

The rearrangement links TRBV7-9 to TRBJ2-1, with 7 bases aligning to TRBD2. The CDR3 has 15 residues. CDR1 SEHNR and CDR2 FQNEAQ come from the germline V gene (reference sequence). Losses at the gene ends were 4 bases for V and 8 bases for J; bases not matched to a gene: 11. CDR3 residues: CASSSGLGPVYEQFF. The CDR3 DNA reads TGTGCCAGCAGCTCCGGACTAGGGCCCGTGTATGAGCAGTTCTTC.

CDR3 loop: CASSLEAGLYF. The DNA for the CDR3 is TGTGCCAGCAGCCTTGAAGCGGGCCTGTACTTC. The chain recombines TRBV7-2 with TRBJ2-7, with D perhaps matching TRBD2 (6 bases). The CDR3 runs 11 residues. With 5 bases removed from V and 12 bases from J, the gap between germline ends came to 14 bases. The germline CDR1 and CDR2 sequences are SGHTA and FQGNSA. Using reference TRBV7-2 and TRBJ2-7 for the parts outside the CDR3, the full variable domain is GAGVSQSPSNKVTEKGKDVELRCDPISGHTALYWYRQSLGQGLEFLIYFQGNSAPDKSGLPSDRFSAERTGGSVSTLTIQRTQQEDSAVYLCASSLEAGLYFGPGTRLTVT.

The genes are TRBV28 and TRBJ2-1, with unresolved D. The germline V and J ends were trimmed by 2 bases and 9 bases, with 20 bases remaining between them. This CDR3 has 16 amino acids. Germline-derived CDR1 and CDR2 are MDHEN and SYDVKM. CDR3 sequence reads: CASSLLSFGPKGEQFF. The CDR3 DNA follows: TGTGCCAGCAGTTTACTCTCCTTCGGCCCCAAAGGTGAGCAGTTCTTC.

This clone was recorded only once. The sample has other DNA sequences that encode this CDR3 too. The rearrangement uses TRBV29-1 and TRBJ2-5; 9 bases align to TRBD2. This CDR3 region has 14 residues. The germline V gene encodes CDR1 SQVTM and CDR2 ANQGSEA. The trim removed 3 bases at V and 5 bases at J, leaving 7 bases unmatched. The CDR3 DNA follows: TGCAGCGTTGAGCTAGCGGGACTGGGGGAGACCCAGTACTTC. Translating it yields CSVELAGLGETQYF.

The chain couples TRBV10-3 to TRBJ2-5; perhaps D is TRBD1 or TRBD2 (6 bases each). Trimming stripped 0 bases from V and 5 bases from J, with 13 bases between. The germline V gene has CDR1 ENHRY and CDR2 SYGVKD. This CDR3 contains 15 residues. CDR3 loop: CAISESKGGGETQYF. In nucleotides, the CDR3 is TGTGCCATCAGTGAGTCGAAGGGGGGAGGCGAGACCCAGTACTTC.

This clone occurred once. The rearrangement joins TRBV11-2 to TRBJ2-7; maybe TRBD1 (5 bases). CDR3 length: 17 amino acids. V dropped 0 bases and J dropped 1 base, with 16 bases sitting between them. Germline V gives CDR1 SGHAT, CDR2 FQNNGV. The CDR3 loop is CASSLDFWGDRSYEQYF. As DNA, the CDR3 is TGTGCCAGCAGCTTAGATTTCTGGGGCGACCGATCCTACGAGCAGTACTTC.

The CDR3 bases are TGTGCCAGCAGCTTCCCCGGGACAGGGTACTATGGCTACACCTTC. It translates to CASSFPGTGYYGYTF. The chain carries TRBV7-2 and TRBJ1-2, with TRBD1 matching 9 bases. J was trimmed by 3 bases and V by 3 bases; bases with no gene match: 5. Germline values: CDR1 SGHTA, CDR2 FQGNSA. This CDR3 has 15 amino acids.

A single count supports this clone. The rearrangement joins TRBV19 to TRBJ2-3; D is unclear. Trimming took 9 bases from V and 6 from J, leaving 16 bases between them. The CDR3 has 13 amino acids. Germline CDR1 LNHDA, CDR2 SQIVND (reference sequence). CDR3: CASNGPSADTQYF. As DNA, the CDR3 is TGTGCCAGCAATGGACCTTCGGCGGATACGCAGTATTTT.

The V and J genes are TRBV30 and TRBJ1-4, with D uncertain. CDR1 GTSNPN and CDR2 SVGIG come from the germline V gene (reference sequence). V lost 0 bases to trimming and J lost 6 bases, with 11 bases between them. This CDR3 contains 14 residues. The CDR3: CAWSVSGLYEKLFF. Written as DNA, the CDR3 is TGTGCCTGGAGTGTTTCGGGGTTGTATGAAAAACTGTTTTTT.

The chain uses TRBV7-3 and TRBJ2-3; the match to TRBD2 covers 13 bases. The CDR3 spans 16 residues. Trimming took 4 bases from V and 5 from J; bases not matched to a gene: 6. Per the germline V gene, CDR1 is SGHTA and CDR2 is FQGTGA. Here the CDR3 DNA reads TGTGCCAGCAGCTCCGGACTAGCGGGAGTTGGAGATACGCAGTATTTT. Residues: CASSSGLAGVGDTQYF.

The chain couples TRBV7-9 to TRBJ2-1, with D perhaps TRBD2 (6 bases). The V end was cut by 6 bases, the J end by 9 bases, with 18 bases between. The CDR3 totals 14 residues. Germline CDR1 SEHNR, CDR2 FQNEAQ (reference sequence). The chain's CDR3 is CASRPPGVGGEQFF. In nucleotides, the CDR3 is TGTGCCAGCAGGCCGCCGGGAGTCGGGGGTGAGCAGTTCTTC.

This rearrangement joins TRBV11-3 to TRBJ2-3, with TRBD2 identical over 11 bases. The V gene end was trimmed by 4 bases and the J gene end by 5 bases; junction bases not matched to a gene: 11. The CDR3 loop spans 17 amino acids. Germline CDR1 is SGHNT and CDR2 is YENEEA. Here the CDR3 DNA reads TGTGCCAGCAGCTCCCTCTCGACTAGCGGGGTTGAAGATACGCAGTATTTT. It encodes CASSSLSTSGVEDTQYF.

This clone was picked up one time. The CDR3 nucleotides read TGTGCCAGAAGCTTGGGGAATCCGCGGGTTCCCACCTACGAGCAGTACTTC. Encoded protein: CARSLGNPRVPTYEQYF. The V and J genes are TRBV5-3 and TRBJ2-7, with D possibly matching TRBD2 (5 bases). TRBV5-3 is an ORF; its function is uncertain. The length of the CDR3 is 17 residues. Trimming shortened V by 0 bases and J by 2 bases, and 18 bases separated the two germline ends.

The chain links TRBV4-3 to TRBJ2-1, with TRBD2 matching 11 bases. V dropped 4 bases and J dropped 5; count of bases not matched to a gene: 4. The CDR3 length is 15 residues. In germline, CDR1 is LGHNA, CDR2 YSLEER. The CDR3: CASSPGTSGDNEQFF. CDR3 in DNA: TGCGCCAGCAGCCCCGGGACTAGCGGAGACAATGAGCAGTTCTTC.